The TCR beta chain under discussion was sequenced for a study of cytotoxic CD8 clonotypes in ibrutinib-treated CLL. Study at large: Of a cohort that held roughly eleven relapsed/refractory and over 14 treatment-naive patients, some 17 were IGHV unmutated. Findings and limits, study-wide: Upon ibrutinib response clonality rose, and upon progression it fell back toward baseline.

Unmatched junction bases numbered 6, after V lost 7 bases and J lost 2 bases. CDR3 length: 14 residues. Germline CDR1 LGHNT, CDR2 FRNRAP. Note on this clone: Its matching antigen is unknown.

Sequencing was designed to attain a depth spanning 1 in 200,000 to 1 in 1 million T cells. TCRdb's table, derived via immunoSEQ multiplex PCR, lists solely in-frame clones and lacks some. Of about 18,000 clones listed, around 80% are singletons. The receptor's source is a human donor with chronic lymphocytic leukemia. V is TRBV12-5 and J is TRBJ2-5, with 8 positions matching TRBD2. Sequences were derived from PBMCs, sampled before ibrutinib treatment. The CDR3 DNA is TGTGCTAGTGCGCCGCGCGGGGGGCAAGAGACCCAGTACTTC. Protein sequence: CASAPRGGQETQYF.